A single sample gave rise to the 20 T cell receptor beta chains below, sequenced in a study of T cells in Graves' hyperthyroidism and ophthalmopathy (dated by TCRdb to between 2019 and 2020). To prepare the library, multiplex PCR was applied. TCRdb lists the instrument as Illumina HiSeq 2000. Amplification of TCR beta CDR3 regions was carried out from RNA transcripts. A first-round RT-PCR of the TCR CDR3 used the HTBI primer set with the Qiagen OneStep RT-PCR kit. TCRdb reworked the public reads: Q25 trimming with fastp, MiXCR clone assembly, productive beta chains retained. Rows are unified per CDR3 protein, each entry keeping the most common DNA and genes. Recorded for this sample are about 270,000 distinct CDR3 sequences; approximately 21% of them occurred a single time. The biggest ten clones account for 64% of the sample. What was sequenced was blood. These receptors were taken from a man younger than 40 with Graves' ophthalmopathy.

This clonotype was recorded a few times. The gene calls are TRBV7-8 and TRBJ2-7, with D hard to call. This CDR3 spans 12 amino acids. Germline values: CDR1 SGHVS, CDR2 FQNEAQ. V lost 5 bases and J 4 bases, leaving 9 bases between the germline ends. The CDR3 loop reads CASSPLQYEQYF. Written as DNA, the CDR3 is TGTGCCAGCAGCCCGTTACAGTACGAGCAGTACTTC.

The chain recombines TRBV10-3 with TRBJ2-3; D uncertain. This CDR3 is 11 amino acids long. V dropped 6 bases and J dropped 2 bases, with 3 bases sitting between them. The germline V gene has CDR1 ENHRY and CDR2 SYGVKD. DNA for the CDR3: TGTGCCATCAGATCCACAGATACGCAGTATTTT. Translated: CAIRSTDTQYF.

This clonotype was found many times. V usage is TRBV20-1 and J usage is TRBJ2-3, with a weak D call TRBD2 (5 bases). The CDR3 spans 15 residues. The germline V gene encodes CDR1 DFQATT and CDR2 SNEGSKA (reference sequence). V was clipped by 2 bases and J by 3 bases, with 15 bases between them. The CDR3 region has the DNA TGCAGTGCTAGACCACGGGATATCTATACAGATACGCAGTATTTT. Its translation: CSARPRDIYTDTQYF.

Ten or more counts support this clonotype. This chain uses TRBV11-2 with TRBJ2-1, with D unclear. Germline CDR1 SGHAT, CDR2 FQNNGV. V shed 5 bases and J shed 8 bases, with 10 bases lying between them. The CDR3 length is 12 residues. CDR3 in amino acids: CASSPRAHEQFF. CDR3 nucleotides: TGTGCCAGCAGCCCCCGAGCGCATGAGCAGTTCTTC.

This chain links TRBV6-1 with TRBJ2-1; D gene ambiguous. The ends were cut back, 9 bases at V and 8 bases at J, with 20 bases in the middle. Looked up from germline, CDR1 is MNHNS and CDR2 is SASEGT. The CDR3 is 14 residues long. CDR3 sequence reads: CARTVVGPRDEQFF. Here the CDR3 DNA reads TGTGCCAGGACGGTGGTAGGGCCTCGGGATGAGCAGTTCTTC.

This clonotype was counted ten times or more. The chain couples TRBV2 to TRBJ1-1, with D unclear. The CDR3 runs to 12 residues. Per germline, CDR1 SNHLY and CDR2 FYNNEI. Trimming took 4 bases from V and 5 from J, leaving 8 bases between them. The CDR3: CASSGTRTEAFF. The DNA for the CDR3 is TGTGCCAGCAGTGGGACGAGGACTGAAGCTTTCTTT.

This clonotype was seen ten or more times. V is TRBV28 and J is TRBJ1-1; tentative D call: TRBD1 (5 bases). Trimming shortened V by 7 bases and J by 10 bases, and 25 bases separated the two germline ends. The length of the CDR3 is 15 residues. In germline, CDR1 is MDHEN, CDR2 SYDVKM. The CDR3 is CASTLTGLSTVVAFF. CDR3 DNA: TGTGCCAGCACCCTCACGGGACTCTCGACCGTAGTAGCTTTCTTT. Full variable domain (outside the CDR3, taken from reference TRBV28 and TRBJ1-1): DVKVTQSSRYLVKRTGEKVFLECVQDMDHENMFWYRQDPGLGLRLIYFSYDVKMKEKGDIPEGYSVSREKKERFSLILESASTNQTSMYLCASTLTGLSTVVAFFGQGTRLTVV.

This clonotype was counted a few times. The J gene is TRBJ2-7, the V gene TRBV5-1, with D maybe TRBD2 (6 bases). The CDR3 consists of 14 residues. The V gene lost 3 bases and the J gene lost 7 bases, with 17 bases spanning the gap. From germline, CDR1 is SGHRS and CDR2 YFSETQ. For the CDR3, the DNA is TGCGCCAGCAGCTGGGAATCGACTAGGGAGGAGCAGTACTTC. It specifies CASSWESTREEQYF.

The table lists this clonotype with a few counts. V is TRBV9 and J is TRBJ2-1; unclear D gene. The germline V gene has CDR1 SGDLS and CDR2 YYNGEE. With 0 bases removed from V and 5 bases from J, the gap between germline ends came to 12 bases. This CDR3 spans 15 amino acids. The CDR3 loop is CASSVGVRKDNEQFF. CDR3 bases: TGTGCCAGCAGCGTAGGAGTTCGCAAGGACAATGAGCAGTTCTTC.

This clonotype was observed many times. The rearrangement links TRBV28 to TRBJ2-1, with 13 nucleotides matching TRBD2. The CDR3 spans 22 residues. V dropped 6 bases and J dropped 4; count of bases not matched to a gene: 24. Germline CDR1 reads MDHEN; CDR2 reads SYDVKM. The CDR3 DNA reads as TGTGCCAGCAGCCGCCCTACGCGGCGGACTAGCGGGAGACTTCGGGGGTACAATGAGCAGTTCTTC. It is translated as CASSRPTRRTSGRLRGYNEQFF.

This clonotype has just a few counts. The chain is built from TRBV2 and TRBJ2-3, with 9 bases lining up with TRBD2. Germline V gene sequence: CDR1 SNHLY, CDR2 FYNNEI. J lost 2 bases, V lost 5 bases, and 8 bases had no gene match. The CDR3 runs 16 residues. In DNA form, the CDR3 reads TGTGCCAGCAGTTCCTTCACTAGCGGGCTCACAGATACGCAGTATTTT. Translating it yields CASSSFTSGLTDTQYF.

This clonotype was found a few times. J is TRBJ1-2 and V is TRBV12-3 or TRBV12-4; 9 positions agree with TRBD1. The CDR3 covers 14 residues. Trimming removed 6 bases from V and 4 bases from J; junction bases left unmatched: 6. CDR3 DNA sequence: TGTGCCAGCAGCGCACAGGGGGCGAGCTATGGCTACACCTTC. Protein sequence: CASSAQGASYGYTF.

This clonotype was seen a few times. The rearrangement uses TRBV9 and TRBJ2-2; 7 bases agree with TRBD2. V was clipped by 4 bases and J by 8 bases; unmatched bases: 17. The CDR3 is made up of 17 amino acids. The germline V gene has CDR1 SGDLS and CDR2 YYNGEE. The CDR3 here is CASSPQEGGRTDGELFF. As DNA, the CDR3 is TGTGCCAGCAGCCCTCAGGAGGGAGGGAGAACGGATGGGGAGCTGTTTTTT.

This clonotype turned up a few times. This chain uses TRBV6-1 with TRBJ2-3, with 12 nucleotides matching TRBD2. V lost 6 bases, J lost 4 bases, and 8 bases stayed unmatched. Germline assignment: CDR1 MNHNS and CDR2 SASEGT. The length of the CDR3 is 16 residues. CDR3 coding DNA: TGTGCCAGCAGACGACTAGCGGGAGCTGAAGCAGATACGCAGTATTTT. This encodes CASRRLAGAEADTQYF.

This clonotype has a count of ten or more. The CDR3, as DNA: TGTGCCAGCAGTTTTTCCAGGGGAAGGGGTCAGCCCCAGCATTTT. This encodes CASSFSRGRGQPQHF. The chain employs TRBV28 and TRBJ1-5; D perhaps matches TRBD1 (6 bases). Germline loops: CDR1 MDHEN, CDR2 SYDVKM. The V gene lost 3 bases and the J gene lost 6 bases, with 15 bases spanning the gap. The CDR3 loop spans 15 amino acids.

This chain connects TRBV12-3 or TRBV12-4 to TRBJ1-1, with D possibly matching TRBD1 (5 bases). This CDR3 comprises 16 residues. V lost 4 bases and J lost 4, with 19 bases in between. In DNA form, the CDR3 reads TGTGCCAGCAGTTCAGCGGACACCCGAATGGGCACTGAAGCTTTCTTT. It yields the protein CASSSADTRMGTEAFF.

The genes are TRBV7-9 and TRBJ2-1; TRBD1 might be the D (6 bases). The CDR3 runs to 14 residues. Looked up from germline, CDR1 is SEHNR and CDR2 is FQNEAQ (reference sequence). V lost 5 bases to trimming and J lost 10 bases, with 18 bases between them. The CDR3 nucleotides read TGTGCCAGCAGCCCCCGAGACAGGCTCCACGAGCAGTTCTTC. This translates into CASSPRDRLHEQFF. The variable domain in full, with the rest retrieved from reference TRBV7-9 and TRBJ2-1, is DTGVSQNPRHKITKRGQNVTFRCDPISEHNRLYWYRQTLGQGPEFLTYFQNEAQLEKSRLLSDRFSAERPKGSFSTLEIQRTEQGDSAMYLCASSPRDRLHEQFFGPGTRLTVL.

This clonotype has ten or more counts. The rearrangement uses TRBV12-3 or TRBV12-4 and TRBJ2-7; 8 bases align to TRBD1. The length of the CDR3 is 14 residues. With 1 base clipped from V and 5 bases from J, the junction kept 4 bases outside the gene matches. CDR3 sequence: CASSLVQGAHEQYF. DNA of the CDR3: TGTGCCAGCAGTTTAGTGCAGGGGGCCCACGAGCAGTACTTC.

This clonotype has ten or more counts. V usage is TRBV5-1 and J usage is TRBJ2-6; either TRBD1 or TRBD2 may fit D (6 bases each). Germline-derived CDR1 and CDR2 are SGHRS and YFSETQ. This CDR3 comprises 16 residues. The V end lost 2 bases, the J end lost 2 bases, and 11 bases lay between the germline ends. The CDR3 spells CASSLEGGAGANVLTF. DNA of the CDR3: TGCGCCAGCAGCTTAGAGGGGGGAGCTGGGGCCAACGTCCTGACTTTC.

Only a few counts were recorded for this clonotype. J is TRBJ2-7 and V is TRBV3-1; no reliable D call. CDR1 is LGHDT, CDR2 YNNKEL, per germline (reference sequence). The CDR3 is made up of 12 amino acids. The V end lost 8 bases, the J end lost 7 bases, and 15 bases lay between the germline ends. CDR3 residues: CASAAFDGEQYF. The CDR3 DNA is TGTGCCAGCGCTGCATTTGACGGGGAGCAGTACTTC.